The clone carrying this T cell receptor beta chain was recorded only once. As yet, its antigen is unknown. This specimen belongs to a study of shared clonotypes between healthy human individuals. Each sorted subset replicate got 200 ng genomic DNA, tens of thousands of genomes. Only in-frame clones appear in the TCRdb table, and some are missing; sequencing was by immunoSEQ multiplex PCR. The data show millions of clones, around nine tenths seen once. Study-wide results and limits: Naive subsets typically showed greater estimated richness than memory subsets. The study found roughly 5% of naive CD4 clonotypes shared across four donors. Non-shared clonotypes had lower generation probabilities than those shared by all four donors.

Germline CDR1 MNHNS, CDR2 SASEGT. This CDR3 region has 13 residues. The V gene end was trimmed by 8 bases and the J gene end by 5 bases; junction bases not matched to a gene: 8. The clonotype comes from a man younger than 30 in good health. V is TRBV6-1 and J is TRBJ2-7; TRBD1 matches at 8 bases. Sequencing was carried out using naive CD4+ T cells sorted from blood. The subset was: CD45RA+ positively selected. CDR3 protein: CASYNRGVNEQYF. The DNA of the CDR3 is TGTGCCAGCTATAACAGGGGGGTCAACGAGCAGTACTTC.